This TCR beta chain stems from a study of patients and donors after allogeneic stem cell transplantation. The germline V and J ends were trimmed by 1 base and 5 bases, with 15 bases remaining between them. CDR1 is SGHNT and CDR2 is YENEEA in the germline V gene. The CDR3 is made up of 16 amino acids. One entry per CDR3 protein, called by TCRdb with MiXCR from the RT-PCR reads. Here the sample spans 900,000 to 1,000,000 distinct CDR3 sequences, more than 15% being singletons. The V and J genes are TRBV11-3 and TRBJ2-1; the D is unclear. The source of this sequence is a human donor who was either an allogeneic HSCT recipient or a stem cell or donor lymphocyte infusion donor (not recorded which). It is not recorded whose cells these are; they may come from a transplant donor. The sequenced material came from blood, either unsorted or a sorted T cell fraction (not recorded which). CDR3 in amino acids: CASSLASRWVHNEQFF. CDR3 coding DNA: TGTGCCAGCAGCTTAGCGTCGCGATGGGTCCACAATGAGCAGTTCTTC. Full variable domain (outside the CDR3, taken from reference TRBV11-3 and TRBJ2-1): EAGVVQSPRYKIIEKKQPVAFWCNPISGHNTLYWYLQNLGQGPELLIRYENEEAVDDSQLPKDRFSAERLKGVDSTLKIQPAELGDSAVYLCASSLASRWVHNEQFFGPGTRLTVL.